This T cell receptor beta chain was found in a study of early T cells in non-severe SARS-CoV-2 infection. Overall study context: Bulk RNA from unsorted whole blood was sequenced; chains were unpaired.

Unique molecular identifiers tagged individual cDNA molecules. TCRdb fed the 5' RACE reads into MiXCR, producing one record per CDR3 protein. The profile covers more than 50,000 distinct CDR3 sequences, with over 10% appearing a single time and approximately 8.5% taken by the ten largest. About this clonotype itself: Its antigen remains unknown.

Overall study results and limits: Database matching using VDJdb favored anti-spike CD8 responses, with private and CD4 specificities left missing.

The receptor's source is an adult who was a healthcare worker with PCR-confirmed SARS-CoV-2 infection or an uninfected control (not recorded which). The source material was whole blood, sampled at baseline.

The CDR3 is CASSESRGQGYYEQYF. CDR3 in DNA: TGCGCCAGCAGTGAGTCGAGGGGACAGGGGTACTACGAGCAGTACTTC. The chain employs TRBV10-2 and TRBJ2-7; 10 nucleotides align to TRBD1. Germline assignment: CDR1 WSHSY and CDR2 SAAADI. V shed 0 bases and J 3 bases; nucleotides not matched to a gene: 5. This CDR3 region has 16 residues.